Presented here are 22 T cell receptor beta chains from one specimen sequenced in a study of Ad26.COV2.S vaccination and SARS-CoV-2 variants. Treatment noted: roughly 19 received Ad26.COV2.S at low or high dose, single or two shots; a few received placebo; per-sample allocation not given. On day 63 after the first injection, vaccine and placebo recipients gave samples. Sequencing used immunoSEQ multiplex PCR; TCRdb keeps in-frame clones, though not all of them. The table shows 200,000 to 300,000 clones, with around nine tenths occurring only once. The material sequenced was peripheral blood, taken in a trial of Ad26.COV2.S vaccine versus placebo. These receptors originate from a person aged 18-60 years who received the Ad26.COV2.S COVID-19 vaccine or a placebo.

This chain uses TRBV6-2 or TRBV6-3 with TRBJ2-4; the D gene is possibly TRBD2 (6 bases). In germline, CDR1 is MNHEY, CDR2 SVGEGT. This CDR3 contains 13 residues. The germline V and J ends were trimmed by 4 bases and 7 bases, with 11 bases remaining between them. CDR3: CASSFGTPNIQYF. DNA for the CDR3: TGTGCCAGCAGTTTCGGGACTCCGAACATTCAGTACTTC.

The chain links TRBV7-3 to TRBJ2-7, with unresolved D. The CDR3 extends over 15 amino acids. Germline assignment: CDR1 SGHTA and CDR2 FQGTGA. V was trimmed by 5 bases and J by 0 bases, leaving 14 bases between them. The CDR3 region has the DNA TGTGCCAGCAGCCCCGGACGGGTCGCCTCCTACGAGCAGTACTTC. It is translated as CASSPGRVASYEQYF.

The chain couples TRBV24-1 to TRBJ2-7; no definite D call. This CDR3 has 17 amino acids. Germline CDR1 is KGHDR and CDR2 is SFDVKD. The germline V and J ends were trimmed by 4 bases and 0 bases, with 18 bases remaining between them. In DNA, the CDR3 is TGTGCCACCAGTGAACCCGGACGGCAGGCAAGCTCCTACGAGCAGTACGTC. This gives the protein CATSEPGRQASSYEQYV.

The gene calls are TRBV2 and TRBJ1-6; D call uncertain. The germline V gene has CDR1 SNHLY and CDR2 FYNNEI. V lost 3 bases, J lost 0 bases, and 6 bases lay in between. The CDR3 sequence is 15 residues long. For the CDR3, the DNA is TGTGCCAGCAGTGATATGCTCTCCTATAATTCACCCCTCCACTTT. Protein sequence: CASSDMLSYNSPLHF.

The genes are TRBV30 and TRBJ2-7; D is unclear. The germline V and J ends were trimmed by 0 bases and 3 bases, with 6 bases remaining between them. Germline loops: CDR1 GTSNPN, CDR2 SVGIG (reference sequence). This CDR3 contains 12 residues. CDR3: CAWSVLGYEQYF. DNA for the CDR3: TGTGCCTGGAGTGTCCTGGGCTACGAGCAGTACTTC.

The genes are TRBV25-1 and TRBJ2-5; no clear D. This CDR3 is 11 amino acids long. CDR1 MGHDK and CDR2 SYGVNS come from the germline V gene. V dropped 4 bases and J dropped 5 bases, with 5 bases sitting between them. CDR3: CASSVWETQYF. CDR3 DNA: TGTGCCAGCAGTGTGTGGGAGACCCAGTACTTC.

The J gene is TRBJ1-2, the V gene TRBV2; no definite D call. The V end lost 6 bases, the J end lost 8 bases, and 19 bases lay between the germline ends. Germline CDR1 is SNHLY and CDR2 is FYNNEI. The CDR3 extends over 14 amino acids. CDR3 DNA sequence: TGTGCCAGCAGGGGTTCCGGGGAGACGGGGGGCTACACCTTC. This encodes CASRGSGETGGYTF.

The rearrangement links TRBV4-2 to TRBJ2-5, with 8 bases identical to TRBD1. The V gene's germline CDR1 is LGHNA and CDR2 YNFKEQ. This CDR3 spans 16 amino acids. V trimming: 2 bases; J trimming: 1 base; junction bases outside the gene matches: 6. The CDR3 region is CASSQPLDRVQETQYF. The CDR3 nucleotides read TGTGCCAGCAGCCAACCCCTGGACAGGGTCCAAGAGACCCAGTACTTC.

The V call is TRBV2, the J call TRBJ2-5; TRBD1 matches at 8 bases. Trimming cost V 6 bases and J 5 bases; bases outside gene matches: 14. CDR3 length: 16 amino acids. Germline CDR1 reads SNHLY; CDR2 reads FYNNEI. CDR3 nucleotides: TGTGCCAGCAGAACGGACAGGGAAGAACGTCGGGAGACCCAGTACTTC. This translates into CASRTDREERRETQYF.

The rearrangement links TRBV19 to TRBJ2-5; D may be TRBD1 or TRBD2 (6 bases each). V was clipped by 7 bases and J by 5 bases, with 14 bases between them. Germline-derived CDR1 and CDR2 are LNHDA and SQIVND (reference sequence). The CDR3 is made up of 13 amino acids. The CDR3 DNA is TGTGCCAGTACCCGGGGGCCTTTTGAGACCCAGTACTTC. Its protein product is CASTRGPFETQYF.

The rearrangement links TRBV5-4 to TRBJ2-5; D not certain. Per the germline V gene, CDR1 is SGHNT and CDR2 is YYREEE (reference sequence). The V end lost 1 base, the J end lost 0 bases, and 16 bases lay between the germline ends. The CDR3 is 17 amino acids. In nucleotides, the CDR3 is TGTGCCAGCAGCTTGTTCCTAGGCCTAGACTACCAAGAGACCCAGTACTTC. Protein product: CASSLFLGLDYQETQYF. Combining the CDR3 with reference TRBV5-4 and TRBJ2-5 gives the whole variable domain ETGVTQSPTHLIKTRGQQVTLRCSSQSGHNTVSWYQQALGQGPQFIFQYYREEENGRGNFPPRFSGLQFPNYSSELNVNALELDDSALYLCASSLFLGLDYQETQYFGPGTRLLVL.

This chain connects TRBV7-9 to TRBJ1-1, with D possibly matching TRBD1 (6 bases). Trimming cost V 4 bases and J 4 bases, with 10 bases left between them. Germline values: CDR1 SEHNR, CDR2 FQNEAQ (reference sequence). This CDR3 contains 13 residues. Written as DNA, the CDR3 is TGTGCCAGCAGCTCGACAGGTGCCACTGAAGCTTTCTTT. It translates to CASSSTGATEAFF.

The rearrangement joins TRBV24-1 to TRBJ2-5; tentatively, D is TRBD2 (6 bases). The CDR3 is 17 residues long. Looked up from germline, CDR1 is KGHDR and CDR2 is SFDVKD. The V gene lost 9 bases and the J gene lost 2 bases, with 24 bases spanning the gap. CDR3 sequence: CATGGWSGQTQQETQYF. Written as DNA, the CDR3 is TGTGCCACCGGGGGGTGGAGCGGCCAAACCCAGCAAGAGACCCAGTACTTC.

The chain carries TRBV4-2 and TRBJ2-1; 7 positions agree with TRBD2. The CDR3 sequence is 15 residues long. The trim removed 2 bases at V and 8 bases at J, leaving 9 bases unmatched. The germline V gene has CDR1 LGHNA and CDR2 YNFKEQ. The CDR3 here is CASSQLGRGRHEQFF. The CDR3 nucleotides are TGTGCCAGCAGCCAACTTGGGCGGGGGAGGCATGAGCAGTTCTTC.

This sequence joins TRBV30 and TRBJ1-2; TRBD1 is a possible D gene (5 bases). Germline V gene data show CDR1 as GTSNPN and CDR2 as SVGIG (reference sequence). The ends were cut back, 0 bases at V and 3 bases at J, with 14 bases in the middle. The CDR3 consists of 15 residues. In DNA, the CDR3 is TGTGCCTGGAGTGTGAACCTGGGACGGGACTATGGCTACACCTTC. Protein: CAWSVNLGRDYGYTF.

As for this clone: Sequence at one end of the junction differs from germline and may be a read error. V is TRBV6-1 and J is TRBJ1-2; TRBD1 might be the D (5 bases). Germline V gene sequence: CDR1 MNHNS, CDR2 SASEGT. This CDR3 has 14 residues. CDR3 amino acids: CASSDGTAGLRGSF. The CDR3 coding sequence is TGTGCCAGCAGTGATGGGACGGCCGGTCTTAGGGGCTCCTTC.

This sequence joins TRBV25-1 and TRBJ1-1; D is undetermined. CDR1 MGHDK and CDR2 SYGVNS come from the germline V gene. The V end was cut by 5 bases, the J end by 6 bases, with 19 bases between. CDR3 length: 15 amino acids. In nucleotides, the CDR3 is TGTGCCAGCAGTACCCGGTGGTCGGGAAGTCCTGAAGCTTTCTTT. Amino acid sequence: CASSTRWSGSPEAFF.

V and J are TRBV29-1 and TRBJ1-3; 9 nucleotides agree with TRBD1. Germline lookup yields CDR1 SQVTM and CDR2 ANQGSEA. There are 14 residues in the CDR3. V lost 4 bases to trimming and J lost 2 bases; unmatched junction nucleotides: 3. The CDR3 nucleotides are TGCAGCGTTGGGGACAGGGCAGCTGGAAACACCATATATTTT. Translating it yields CSVGDRAAGNTIYF.

V gene TRBV6-5 combines with J gene TRBJ1-2; TRBD1 matches 7 bases. Per the germline V gene, CDR1 is MNHEY and CDR2 is SVGAGI. The CDR3 length is 14 residues. Trimming at V came to 2 bases and at J to 4 bases, leaving 4 bases not matched to a gene. CDR3 DNA sequence: TGTGCCAGCAGTTACCGTGGGACAGCCTATGGCTACACCTTC. It yields the protein CASSYRGTAYGYTF.

This rearrangement joins TRBV4-2 to TRBJ2-5; D not resolved. CDR1 is LGHNA, CDR2 YNFKEQ, per germline. CDR3 length: 16 residues. Trimming took 4 bases from V and 1 from J, leaving 16 bases between them. The CDR3 DNA sequence: TGTGCCAGCAGCCCAGTATTCGGCGCCCTCCAAGAGACCCAGTACTTC. Translating gives CASSPVFGALQETQYF.

The chain joins TRBV6-5 to TRBJ1-4; 9 bases are shared with TRBD1. Trimming cost V 6 bases and J 5 bases; bases outside gene matches: 7. CDR1 MNHEY and CDR2 SVGAGI come from the germline V gene. There are 15 residues in the CDR3. This CDR3 reads CASSRDRGENEKLFF. CDR3 nucleotide sequence: TGTGCCAGCAGCAGAGACAGGGGGGAAAATGAAAAACTGTTTTTT.

V and J are TRBV7-2 and TRBJ2-7; 8 bases match TRBD2. V shed 5 bases and J 4 bases; nucleotides not matched to a gene: 7. CDR3 length equals 14 residues. Germline lookup yields CDR1 SGHTA and CDR2 FQGNSA. CDR3 DNA sequence: TGTGCCAGCAGCCCACGGGGGGGGCTTTACGAGCAGTACTTC. Residues: CASSPRGGLYEQYF.